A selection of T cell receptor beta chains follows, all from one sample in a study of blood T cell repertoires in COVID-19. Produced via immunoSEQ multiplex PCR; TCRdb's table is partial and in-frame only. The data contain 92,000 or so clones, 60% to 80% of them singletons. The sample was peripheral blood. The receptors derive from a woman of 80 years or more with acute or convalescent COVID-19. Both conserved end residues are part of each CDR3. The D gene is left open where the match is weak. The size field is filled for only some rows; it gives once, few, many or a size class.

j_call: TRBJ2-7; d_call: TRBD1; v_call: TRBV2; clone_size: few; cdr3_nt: TGTGCCAGCTGGGACAGGAGATCCTACGAGCAGTACTTC; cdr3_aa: CASWDRRSYEQYF
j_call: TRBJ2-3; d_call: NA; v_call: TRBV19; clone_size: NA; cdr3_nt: TGTGCCAGTAGTATAGGACAGCGCACAGATACGCAGTATTTT; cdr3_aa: CASSIGQRTDTQYF
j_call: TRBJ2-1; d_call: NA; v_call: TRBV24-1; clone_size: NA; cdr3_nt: TGTGCCACCAGCTCCCTTAGGAGGGGGGGCATCAATGAGCAGTTCTTC; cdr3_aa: CATSSLRRGGINEQFF
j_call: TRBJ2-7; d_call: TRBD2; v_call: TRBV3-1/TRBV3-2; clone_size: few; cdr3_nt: TGTGCCAGCACCACAGGGGTAGCGGGGGGGCGACGGCAGTACTTC; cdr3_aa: CASTTGVAGGRRQYF
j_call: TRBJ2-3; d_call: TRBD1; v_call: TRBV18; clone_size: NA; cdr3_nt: TGTGCCAGCTCACCAAATACAGGGGTCGGCGGTACGCAGTATTTT; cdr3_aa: CASSPNTGVGGTQYF
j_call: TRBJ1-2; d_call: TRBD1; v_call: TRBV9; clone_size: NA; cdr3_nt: TGTGCCAGCAGCGTAAATAGAAGGGGGCAGGACTATGGCTACACCTTC; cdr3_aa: CASSVNRRGQDYGYTF
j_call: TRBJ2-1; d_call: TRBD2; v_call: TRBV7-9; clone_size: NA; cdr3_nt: TGTGCCAGCAGCCCCCGTCGACTAGCGGGGGGGCGCAATGAGCAGTTCTTC; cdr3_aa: CASSPRRLAGGRNEQFF
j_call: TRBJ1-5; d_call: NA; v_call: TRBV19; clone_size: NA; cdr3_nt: TGTGCCAGTAGTACAGGGGTACGACAGCCCCAGCATTTT; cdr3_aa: CASSTGVRQPQHF
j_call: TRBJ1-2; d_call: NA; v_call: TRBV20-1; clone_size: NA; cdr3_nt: TGCAGTGCCGAATCGGAGGGCTACACCTTC; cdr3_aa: CSAESEGYTF
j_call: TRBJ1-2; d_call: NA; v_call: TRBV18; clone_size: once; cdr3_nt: TGTGCCAGCTCGACTGGCGCGGGGTCCTTATACGGCTACACCTTC; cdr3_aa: CASSTGAGSLYGYTF
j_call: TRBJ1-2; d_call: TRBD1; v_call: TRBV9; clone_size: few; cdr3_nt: TGTGCCAGCAGGGACAGGGCAGGCTATGGCTACACCTTC; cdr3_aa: CASRDRAGYGYTF
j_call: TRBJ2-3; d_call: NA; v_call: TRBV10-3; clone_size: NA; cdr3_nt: TGTGCCATCAGTGAGAACAGGGCTCGGGATACGCAGTATTTT; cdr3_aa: CAISENRARDTQYF
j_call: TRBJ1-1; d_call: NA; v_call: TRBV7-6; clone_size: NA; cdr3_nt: TGTGCCAGCAGAGGGAGATCTGAAGCTTTCTTT; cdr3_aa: CASRGRSEAFF
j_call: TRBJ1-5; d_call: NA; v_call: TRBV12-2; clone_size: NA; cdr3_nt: TGTGCAAGTCGCTCGATACGTCGGTATAGCAATCAGCCCCAGCATTTT; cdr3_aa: CASRSIRRYSNQPQHF
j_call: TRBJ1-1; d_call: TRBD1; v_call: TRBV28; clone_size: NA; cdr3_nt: TGTGCCAGCAGGCAAAGACAGGGGGGCACTGAAGCTTTCTTT; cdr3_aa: CASRQRQGGTEAFF
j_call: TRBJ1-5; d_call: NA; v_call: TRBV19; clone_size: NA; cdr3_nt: TGTGCCAGTAGTATAATTCTGCGGGGGGTTTTGGACAATCAGCCCCAGCATTTT; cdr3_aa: CASSIILRGVLDNQPQHF
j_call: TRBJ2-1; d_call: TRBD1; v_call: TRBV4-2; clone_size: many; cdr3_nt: TGTGCCAGCAGCCAAGAAAACAGGGGGGTATATGAGCAGTTCTTC; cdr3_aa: CASSQENRGVYEQFF
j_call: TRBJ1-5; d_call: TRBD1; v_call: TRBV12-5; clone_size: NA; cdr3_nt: TGTGCTAGTGGTTTGGGACAGGGCAGGCCCCAGCATTTT; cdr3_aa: CASGLGQGRPQHF
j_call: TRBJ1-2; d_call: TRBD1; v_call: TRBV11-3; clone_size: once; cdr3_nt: TGTGCCAGCAGCTTGGCAGGGGGGTATGGCTACACCTTC; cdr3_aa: CASSLAGGYGYTF
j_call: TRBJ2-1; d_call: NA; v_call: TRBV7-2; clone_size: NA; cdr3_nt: TGTGCCAGCAGCTTAGCTGGGCTCAATGAGCAGTTCTTC; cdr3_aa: CASSLAGLNEQFF
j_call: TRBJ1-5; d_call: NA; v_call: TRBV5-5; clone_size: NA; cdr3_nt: TGTGCCAGCAGCTTGGCGGGTGGCAATCAGCCCCAGCATTTT; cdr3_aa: CASSLAGGNQPQHF
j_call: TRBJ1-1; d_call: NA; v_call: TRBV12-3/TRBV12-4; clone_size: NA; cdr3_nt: TGTGCCAGCACCAACAGGGTCGGTGAAGCTTTCTTT; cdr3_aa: CASTNRVGEAFF
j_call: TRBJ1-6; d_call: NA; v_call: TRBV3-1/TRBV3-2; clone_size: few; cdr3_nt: TGTGCCAGCAGCCAAGTTAGAGTGTCACCCCTCCACTTT; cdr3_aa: CASSQVRVSPLHF
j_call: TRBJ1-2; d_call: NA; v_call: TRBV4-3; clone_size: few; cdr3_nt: TGCGCCAGCAGCCAAACCCGAGGAGGGTTCGGGGGCTACACCTTC; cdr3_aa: CASSQTRGGFGGYTF
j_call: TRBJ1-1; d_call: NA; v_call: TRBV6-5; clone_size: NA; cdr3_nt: TGTGCCAGCAGCCTCGGGTGGGAAGCTTTCTTT; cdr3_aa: CASSLGWEAFF
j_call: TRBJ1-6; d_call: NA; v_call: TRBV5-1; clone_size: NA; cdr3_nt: TGCGCCAGCAGCTTGGGGTCAAGCTCTAATAATTCACCCCTCCACTTT; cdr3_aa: CASSLGSSSNNSPLHF
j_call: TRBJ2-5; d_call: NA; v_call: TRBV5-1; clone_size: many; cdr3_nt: TGCGCCAGCAGCTTGGAACCCAACAGGGAAAACCAGTACTTC; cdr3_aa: CASSLEPNRENQYF
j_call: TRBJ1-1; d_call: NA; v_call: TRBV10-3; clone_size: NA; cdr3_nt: TGTGCCATCAGCCCAACTGACAGACTGAACACTGAAGCTTTCTTT; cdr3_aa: CAISPTDRLNTEAFF
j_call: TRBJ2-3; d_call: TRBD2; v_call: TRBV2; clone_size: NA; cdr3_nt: TGTGCCAGCATCGGGAGCGGGGGGGTTTTCACAGATACGCAGTATTTT; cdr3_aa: CASIGSGGVFTDTQYF
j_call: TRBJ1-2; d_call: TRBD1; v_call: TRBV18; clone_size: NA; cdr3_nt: TGTGCCAGCTCACCACAAATCAGGGGGCAAATGCCCTATGGCTACACCTTC; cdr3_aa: CASSPQIRGQMPYGYTF
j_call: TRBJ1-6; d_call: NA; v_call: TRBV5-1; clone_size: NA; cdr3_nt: TGCGCCAGCAGGGAACGACAGGCTAATTCACCCCTCCACTTT; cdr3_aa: CASRERQANSPLHF
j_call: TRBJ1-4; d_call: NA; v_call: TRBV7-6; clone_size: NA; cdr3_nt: TGTGCCAGCAGCTCGGTACAAGGGGGAGCTAATGAAAAACTGTTTTTT; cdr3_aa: CASSSVQGGANEKLFF
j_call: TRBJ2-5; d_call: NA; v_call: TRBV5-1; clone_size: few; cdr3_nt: TGCGCCAGCAGCCGACTGGCCGAGACCCAGTACTTC; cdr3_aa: CASSRLAETQYF
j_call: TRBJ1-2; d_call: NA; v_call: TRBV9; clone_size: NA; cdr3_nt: TGTGCCAGCAGCGTAACCAGGGACTATGGCTACACCTTC; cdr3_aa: CASSVTRDYGYTF
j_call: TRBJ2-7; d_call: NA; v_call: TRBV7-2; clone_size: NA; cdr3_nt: TGTGCCAGCAGCTCTATCGCCAGGTTCTCCTACGAGCAGTACTTC; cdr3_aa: CASSSIARFSYEQYF
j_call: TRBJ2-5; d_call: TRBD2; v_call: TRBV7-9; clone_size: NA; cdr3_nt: TGTGCCAGCAGCCAAGCGGGGGAGACCCAGTACTTC; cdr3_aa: CASSQAGETQYF